The clone carrying this T cell receptor (beta chain) was counted only a few times. Its antigen is unidentified. Per the germline V gene, CDR1 is SGHVS and CDR2 is FQNEAQ. The CDR3 runs to 16 residues. The J segment lost 5 bases and the V segment lost 4 bases, leaving 6 bases of the junction unmatched. 5'RACE with constant-segment primers built TCRalpha and TCRbeta cDNA libraries with UMIs. TCRdb analysed the 5' RACE reads with MiXCR anew, one entry per CDR3 protein. The data hold 400,000 to 500,000 distinct CDR3 sequences, with around 20% observed a single time. The data are from a study of T-cell memory formation after mild COVID-19. Whole-study results and caveats: Mainly CM and EM harbored the contracting CD4+ clones; mainly EMRA harbored the CD8+ ones.

Sequenced input: PBMCs or a T cell subset sorted from them (not recorded which). This TCR came from an adult woman who had mild COVID-19 (a few samples of this study predate the infection). Cell type and time point are not known. The rearrangement joins TRBV7-8 to TRBJ2-5; 14 bases are a match to TRBD2. The CDR3 coding sequence is TGTGCCAGCAGCTGGGGGACTAGCGGGAGTGGGGAGACCCAGTACTTC. Residues: CASSWGTSGSGETQYF.